This TCR beta chain was sequenced for a study of T cell repertoires in cytomegalovirus infection. TCRdb processed the reads anew with MiXCR; each CDR3 protein has one entry. The sample contains approximately 990,000 distinct CDR3 sequences, approximately 30% of which appear only once. There are 12 residues in the CDR3. The germline V gene encodes CDR1 SGHVS and CDR2 FNYEAQ. Regarding this clonotype: What it recognizes is unknown. This may be a read error: a much more frequent sequence differs by one nucleotide.

The sample here was cultured CD8+ T cells from PBMCs, taken from culture after CMV antigen stimulation. J is TRBJ2-1 and V is TRBV7-6; D is possibly TRBD1 or TRBD2 (5 bases each). This receptor was taken from a human donor in good health (CMV status not recorded). Some clones in this sample may be carry-over from other donors' samples. CDR3 nucleotide sequence: TGTGTCAGCCGGGACGGCAACAATGAGCAGTTCTTC. The encoded protein is CVSRDGNNEQFF. The variable domain in full, with the rest retrieved from reference TRBV7-6 and TRBJ2-1, is GAGVSQSPRYKVTKRGQDVALRCDPISGHVSLYWYRQALGQGPEFLTYFNYEAQQDKSGLPNDRFSAERPEGSISTLTIQRTEQRDSAMYRCVSRDGNNEQFFGPGTRLTVL.